The 11 T cell receptor beta chains presented below share a single source sample, sequenced in a study of long-term antiretroviral therapy in people with HIV. The assay, immunoSEQ v3.0, was run at survey level. The assay was immunoSEQ multiplex PCR, and TCRdb's table has in-frame clones only and misses some. The sample lists around 40,000 clones, 65% to 90% seen once, with around 4.2% in the top ten. The source was unsorted PBMCs, collected just before starting antiretroviral therapy. The receptors were sampled from a woman younger than 30 with HIV.

The chain joins TRBV28 to TRBJ1-6, with no clear D. CDR3 length equals 15 residues. Per the germline V gene, CDR1 is MDHEN and CDR2 is SYDVKM. V lost 4 bases and J lost 0, with 7 bases in between. The CDR3 nucleotides are TGTGCCAGCAGTTCTTACAGCTCCTATAATTCACCCCTCCACTTT. It yields the protein CASSSYSSYNSPLHF.

This chain connects TRBV23-1 to TRBJ1-1; no definite D call. TRBV23-1 is assigned to the ORF class and has an uncertain function. The CDR3 sequence is 15 residues long. V lost 8 bases and J lost 1, with 17 bases in between. CDR3 region: CASDNQRLENTEAFF. The CDR3 nucleotides read TGCGCCAGCGATAATCAGCGCCTGGAGAACACTGAAGCTTTCTTT.

V gene TRBV7-2 combines with J gene TRBJ1-2, with TRBD1 matching 7 bases. This CDR3 spans 17 amino acids. CDR1 and CDR2 (germline): SGHTA, FQGNSA. The V gene end was trimmed by 1 base and the J gene end by 2 bases; junction bases not matched to a gene: 10. The CDR3 is CASSLGTYQGGNYGYTF. CDR3 DNA: TGTGCCAGCAGCTTAGGTACCTACCAGGGGGGGAACTATGGCTACACCTTC.

The CDR3 DNA sequence: TGCGCCAGCAGCCAAGTTGCGACTAGCGGGAGTGGGTACGAGCAGTACTTC. It codes for CASSQVATSGSGYEQYF. This chain joins TRBV4-3 and TRBJ2-7; TRBD2 aligns across 12 bases. Germline assignment: CDR1 LGHNA and CDR2 YSLEER. J gave up 4 bases and V 1 base, and 8 bases lay outside the gene matches. The CDR3 contains 17 residues.

The V and J genes are TRBV13 and TRBJ2-1; TRBD2 aligns across 9 bases. This CDR3 spans 16 amino acids. V lost 5 bases, J lost 2 bases, and 7 bases stayed unmatched. The germline V gene has CDR1 PRHDT and CDR2 FYEKMQ (reference sequence). This CDR3 reads CASSTRTSETYNEQFF. CDR3 DNA sequence: TGTGCCAGCAGCACCAGGACTAGCGAAACCTACAATGAGCAGTTCTTC.

This chain links TRBV4-1 with TRBJ2-2; D unclear. The CDR3 spans 12 residues. Germline lookup yields CDR1 MGHRA and CDR2 YSYEKL. V dropped 4 bases and J dropped 8 bases, with 8 bases sitting between them. The CDR3, as DNA: TGCGCCAGCAGCCGACCCAAAGGGGAGCTGTTTTTT. As protein: CASSRPKGELFF.

The V gene is TRBV9, the J gene TRBJ2-1; TRBD2 agrees at 12 bases. Germline loops: CDR1 SGDLS, CDR2 YYNGEE. The V gene end was trimmed by 6 bases and the J gene end by 9 bases; junction bases not matched to a gene: 10. This CDR3 comprises 15 residues. The CDR3 DNA is TGTGCCAGCAACAATAGGACTAGCGGGATAGTTGAGCAGTTCTTC. It encodes CASNNRTSGIVEQFF.

The chain links TRBV28 to TRBJ2-1; D is perhaps TRBD2 (5 bases). The CDR3 is 15 residues long. Germline assignment: CDR1 MDHEN and CDR2 SYDVKM. V dropped 3 bases and J dropped 8 bases, with 17 bases sitting between them. CDR3 sequence (DNA): TGTGCCAGCAGTTTTCCCCCGCCACTAGTCGATGAGCAGTTCTTC. Protein: CASSFPPPLVDEQFF.

V usage is TRBV4-1 and J usage is TRBJ2-7; TRBD2 might be the D (6 bases). Germline loops: CDR1 MGHRA, CDR2 YSYEKL. This CDR3 comprises 15 residues. Trimming stripped 0 bases from V and 2 bases from J, with 11 bases between. The chain's CDR3 is CASSQDHREPYEQYF. As DNA, the CDR3 is TGCGCCAGCAGCCAAGATCACCGGGAGCCCTACGAGCAGTACTTC.

This chain connects TRBV28 to TRBJ2-1, with a tentative D call TRBD2 (5 bases). Germline CDR1 and CDR2: MDHEN and SYDVKM. The V end lost 6 bases, the J end lost 10 bases, and 10 bases lay between the germline ends. The CDR3 is 11 residues long. Here the CDR3 reads CASSLEREQFF. The CDR3 DNA is TGTGCCAGCAGCCTAGAGCGGGAGCAGTTCTTC.

The chain has TRBV5-1 and TRBJ1-2; 7 nucleotides match TRBD1. V lost 7 bases and J lost 0; bases outside the gene matches: 3. The germline CDR1 and CDR2 sequences are SGHRS and YFSETQ. CDR3 length equals 13 residues. In DNA, the CDR3 is TGCGCCAGCCGGGACAGTCCTAACTATGGCTACACCTTC. Its protein is CASRDSPNYGYTF.